This T cell receptor beta chain was identified during a study of T cell changes during pregnancy in multiple sclerosis. The method was immunoSEQ multiplex PCR; TCRdb's version includes in-frame clones alone and lacks a portion of them. The sample carries 40,000 to 55,000 clones, about 91% recorded once. The CDR3 spans 16 residues. After removal of 0 bases from V and 7 bases from J, the junction contained 8 bases not matched to a gene. The germline V gene encodes CDR1 LGHNA and CDR2 YNFKEQ. The sequence was obtained from a female donor with multiple sclerosis, enrolled in a pregnancy study. The sequenced sample was CD8+ T cells from peripheral blood mononuclear cells, obtained after pregnancy. The chain combines TRBV4-2 with TRBJ2-1; TRBD2 matches at 8 bases. Here the CDR3 reads CASSQELRLAQNEQFF. DNA for the CDR3: TGTGCCAGCAGCCAAGAGTTACGACTAGCGCAAAATGAGCAGTTCTTC.